These T cell receptor beta chains were read from a single sample in a study of T cell clonotyping in hematopoietic cell transplantation. Profiling relied on immunoSEQ multiplex PCR, and the TCRdb table lists in-frame clones only, not all of them. The sample shows some 14,000 clones, more than 75% of them seen only once. The source material was PBMCs, sampled 100 days after allogeneic stem cell transplant. These receptors came from a male patient aged 45-60 years who had an allogeneic stem cell transplant from an unrelated donor, so T cells may come from the graft donor. Some clones in this sample may be carry-over from other donors' samples. The CDR3 runs from the conserved cysteine through the conserved F or W. The order of the fields is CDR3 DNA, CDR3 protein, clone size, D gene, J gene, V gene. D genes are given only for firm matches. Only part of the rows carry a size: once, few, many, or a class if the clone is expanded.

TGTGCCAGCAGTCCCGGGACAGGGGCCTACGAGCAGTACTTC	CASSPGTGAYEQYF	-	TRBD1	TRBJ2-7	TRBV7-2
TGTGCCAGCAGCTTGGATTGGGGAACCGCTGGAAACACCATATATTTT	CASSLDWGTAGNTIYF	-	-	TRBJ1-3	TRBV5-6
TGCGCCAGCAGCTTGGGACTAGCGGGCGCCTACGAGCAGTACTTC	CASSLGLAGAYEQYF	-	TRBD2	TRBJ2-7	TRBV5-1
TGTGCCAGCAGTTTACTGACGGTGAACACTGAAGCTTTCTTT	CASSLLTVNTEAFF	-	-	TRBJ1-1	TRBV28
TGTGCCACCGCGGTAGCGTTTGTGGGACCTGAAGCTTTCTTT	CATAVAFVGPEAFF	few	-	TRBJ1-1	TRBV6-1
TGTGCCAGCAGCCTCGGGAACAGGGCTGGAAACACCATATATTTT	CASSLGNRAGNTIYF	-	-	TRBJ1-3	TRBV5-8
TGTGCCAGCAGCATGATTAGCACTAATGAAAAACTGTTTTTT	CASSMISTNEKLFF	once	-	TRBJ1-4	TRBV11-2
TGCGCCAGCAGCGCCCTTGGGACCCCAGGTCAGTTCTTC	CASSALGTPGQFF	-	-	TRBJ2-1	TRBV5-1
TGTGCCAGCAGTTTACTAAGCGGGAGCCACCTCTACGAGCAGTACTTC	CASSLLSGSHLYEQYF	once	TRBD2	TRBJ2-7	TRBV28
TGTGCCAGCAGTGAATCGACACATCAGCCCCAGCATTTT	CASSESTHQPQHF	-	-	TRBJ1-5	TRBV6-1
TGTGCCAGCAGCCAAGAGACTAGCGGGAGTGCAAACACCGGGGAGCTGTTTTTT	CASSQETSGSANTGELFF	-	TRBD2	TRBJ2-2	TRBV4-2
TGTGCCAGCAGCTTTGTCGCTGATACGCAGTATTTT	CASSFVADTQYF	-	-	TRBJ2-3	TRBV11-3
TGTGCCAGTAACCGGGACAGGGGGATGGACACTGAAGCTTTCTTT	CASNRDRGMDTEAFF	few	TRBD1	TRBJ1-1	TRBV19
TGTGCCAGCAGCTCCCTAGGCTATGGCTACACCTTC	CASSSLGYGYTF	-	-	TRBJ1-2	TRBV5-6
TGTGCCAGCAGCTTCCCGGGACTAGCGGCTGAGCAGTACTTC	CASSFPGLAAEQYF	-	TRBD2	TRBJ2-7	TRBV7-9
TGTGCCAGCTCTTGGGAAAGGGTCGCTTTCTTT	CASSWERVAFF	-	-	TRBJ1-1	TRBV6-6
TGTGCCAGCAGTCCACCGGGGGGCGAAGGCGGGGAGCTGTTTTTT	CASSPPGGEGGELFF	-	-	TRBJ2-2	TRBV7-9
TGTGCCACCCAGGGTAACTTCGATCAGCCCCAGCATTTT	CATQGNFDQPQHF	once	-	TRBJ1-5	TRBV7-9
TGCAGCGTCAGGACTAGCGGGGACACCGGGGAGCTGTTTTTT	CSVRTSGDTGELFF	-	TRBD2	TRBJ2-2	TRBV29-1
TGTGCCACCAAACCGAGCACAGATACGCAGTATTTT	CATKPSTDTQYF	-	-	TRBJ2-3	TRBV10-3
TGTGCCAGCAGCTCAGGAGGTAACAGGAACACTGAAGCTTTCTTT	CASSSGGNRNTEAFF	-	-	TRBJ1-1	TRBV11-3
TGCGCCAGCAGCCAAGCGTTTGGCGGGGGATACAATGAGCAGTTCTTC	CASSQAFGGGYNEQFF	-	TRBD2	TRBJ2-1	TRBV4-3
TGTGCCACCAGCAGAGGGGGGAACACCGGGGAGCTGTTTTTT	CATSRGGNTGELFF	-	-	TRBJ2-2	TRBV15
TGCAGCGTTGGGTGGGGGGAAGGCTACGAGCAGTACTTC	CSVGWGEGYEQYF	few	-	TRBJ2-7	TRBV29-1
TGTGCCAGCAGTTACTCGAGCGGGGCGGGGGGAGAGACCCAGTACTTC	CASSYSSGAGGETQYF	-	TRBD2	TRBJ2-5	TRBV6-5
TGTGCCAGGCTAGCGGGAGTCACAGATACGCAGTATTTT	CARLAGVTDTQYF	-	TRBD2	TRBJ2-3	TRBV2
TGCGCCAGCAGTGATCAAAATCTGGGTGAAAAACTGTTTTTT	CASSDQNLGEKLFF	-	-	TRBJ1-4	TRBV10-2
TGTGCCAGCAGCCCCTCACAGGGGCCGGGGACAGATACGCAGTATTTT	CASSPSQGPGTDTQYF	-	TRBD1	TRBJ2-3	TRBV11-3
TGTGCTAGTGGAACTGACCCCTACGAGCAGTACTTC	CASGTDPYEQYF	-	-	TRBJ2-7	TRBV12-5
TGTGCCAGCTCACCGGACCAGAGCAGGGACCGCCGGCATTTT	CASSPDQSRDRRHF	-	-	TRBJ1-5	TRBV18
TGCGCCAGCAGCCAAGATTTAGCGGGGGCCACAGATACGCAGTATTTT	CASSQDLAGATDTQYF	once	TRBD2	TRBJ2-3	TRBV4-3
TGTGCCAGCAGCGCCAGGGGGCGCAACGAGCAGTTCTTC	CASSARGRNEQFF	-	TRBD1	TRBJ2-1	TRBV9
TGTGCCAGCGGGACCCGAGGGCCAATTGAGCAGTTCTTC	CASGTRGPIEQFF	-	-	TRBJ2-1	TRBV2
TGCGCCAGCAGCTTGGGACAGGGGGTCGATACGCAGTATTTT	CASSLGQGVDTQYF	-	TRBD1	TRBJ2-3	TRBV5-1
TGTGCCAGCAGCGTACCTCGGGGGACAGGGGCGAGAAACACCATATATTTT	CASSVPRGTGARNTIYF	-	TRBD1	TRBJ1-3	TRBV7-2
TGTGCCAGCAGCCGCCTCCCCTACAATGAGCAGTTCTTC	CASSRLPYNEQFF	few	-	TRBJ2-1	TRBV7-6
TGTGCCAGCACCCTCAGGGTAGCGGGCTACGAGCAGTACTTC	CASTLRVAGYEQYF	-	TRBD2	TRBJ2-7	TRBV6-6
TGTGCCAGCAGCGAGTCGACAGGGAACTATGGCTACACCTTC	CASSESTGNYGYTF	-	TRBD1	TRBJ1-2	TRBV9
TGTGCCAGTAGTATTTTTACCCAGGGAAATTCACCCCTCCACTTT	CASSIFTQGNSPLHF	-	-	TRBJ1-6	TRBV19
TGCAGCGTCGGACGGGACTCCATTTCATCGGATACGCAGTATTTT	CSVGRDSISSDTQYF	-	-	TRBJ2-3	TRBV29-1
TGTGCCAGCAGTTTATCGCGGGAAACGGCGGGCTACACCTTC	CASSLSRETAGYTF	-	-	TRBJ1-2	TRBV27
TGTGCCTGGAGTCCTATACAGGGGGCGCGGGAAAAACTGTTTTTT	CAWSPIQGAREKLFF	-	TRBD1	TRBJ1-4	TRBV30
TGTGCCAGCAGCCTTTGGAGGGGGCCCATAGGGGCCAACGTCCTGACTTTC	CASSLWRGPIGANVLTF	-	-	TRBJ2-6	TRBV14
TGCGCCAGCAGCAGCCAGGGGGCCGGCTATGGCTACACCTTC	CASSSQGAGYGYTF	-	TRBD1	TRBJ1-2	TRBV5-1
TGTGCCAGCAGCTTAGGAGCGGGGGGCCTCTACGAGCAGTACTTC	CASSLGAGGLYEQYF	-	TRBD2	TRBJ2-7	TRBV7-2
TGTGCCAGTTGCGAGCAGTTACTTTTGAATGAGCAGTTCTTC	CASCEQLLLNEQFF	-	-	TRBJ2-1	TRBV28
TGCGCCAGCAGCCCGCGTGGGGGGGCGGGTAATGAGCAGTTCTTC	CASSPRGGAGNEQFF	-	-	TRBJ2-1	TRBV5-1
TGTGCCAGCAGCACCGGGACAGGCACCTACGAGCAGTACTTC	CASSTGTGTYEQYF	-	TRBD1	TRBJ2-7	TRBV5-6
TGCGCCACCTCCCTGGGGGGACCTGGAAACACCATATATTTT	CATSLGGPGNTIYF	-	-	TRBJ1-3	TRBV5-1
TGTGCCAGCAGCGGGACAGGGAACTATGGCTACACCTTC	CASSGTGNYGYTF	-	TRBD1	TRBJ1-2	TRBV7-6
TGTGCCAGCTCACCACAGACAGGGGAAACTGAAGCTTTCTTT	CASSPQTGETEAFF	-	TRBD1	TRBJ1-1	TRBV18
TGTGCCAGCGAACAGGGGGTCCACTCCTCCTACGAGCAGTACTTC	CASEQGVHSSYEQYF	-	TRBD1	TRBJ2-7	TRBV5-5
TGTGCCACCAGCAAAGGACTAGCGGGGGTCGGGCGGAACGAGCAGTACTTC	CATSKGLAGVGRNEQYF	-	TRBD2	TRBJ2-7	TRBV15
TGTGCTAGTGGTTTGCTCGGACCGGGGTTCGAGCAGTACTTC	CASGLLGPGFEQYF	-	-	TRBJ2-7	TRBV12-5
TGTGCCAGCAGTTACGGGGTAGAAGAGACCCAGTACTTC	CASSYGVEETQYF	-	-	TRBJ2-5	TRBV6-6
TGTGCCTGGACTCGGCAGGGCAGCGAGACCCAGTACTTC	CAWTRQGSETQYF	-	-	TRBJ2-5	TRBV30
TGTGCCAGCAGCTTTAAATCCGGGAATGAGCAGTTCTTC	CASSFKSGNEQFF	-	-	TRBJ2-1	TRBV7-9